This T cell receptor beta chain was captured in a study of cytomegalovirus exposure and HLA in healthy donors (dated 2017 in TCRdb). Some background on the complete study: In an earlier analysis of 587 of the donors, roughly 300 Gb of sequence data and 117 million unique TCR beta sequences from about 190 million T cells were reported. Donor age, sex, ethnicity and CMV serostatus were collected together with the repertoire data. A separate validation cohort of over 95 different subjects was used in addition to the approximately 670-subject first cohort. Four or five DR-DQ haplotypes were handled as single units for association and clustering, since linkage in the cohort was strong. To predict cytomegalovirus infection status, the study brought together high-throughput TCR immunosequencing, statistical association of individual TCRs with disease status, and machine learning. Both class I and class II loci were covered by HLA typing, at four-digit resolution. The study was designed to test whether signatures of past pathogen exposure could be identified by cataloging public T cell receptors. Every discovery cohort repertoire had been produced on one sequencing platform. The number of typed donors differed by locus: about 620-630 for A, B, C, DRB1 and DQB1; 522 for DQA1; fewer than 610 for DPA1; and around 490 for DPB1. Among some 410 genotyped donors of the cohort, an average of about 240,000 unique TCR beta nucleotide sequences was sequenced per donor, of which approximately 18% were non-productive. Of the roughly 400 genotyped donors, roughly 80% fell in the genetic ancestry cluster associated with self-reported Caucasian donors. To decide whether each TCR beta V gene segment behaved as functional or pseudogenic, an earlier analysis of approximately 590 of the donors relied on high-throughput TCR beta sequencing. In the later analysis, no new phenotypic data were used to find candidate immune exposures; instead, reliance was placed on TCR beta sequences and their occurrence across donors. Around 300 gigabases of sequencing data and some 85 million unique TCR sequences were included in an early release covering over 600 HLA-typed donors. The study used immunosequencing to profile the T cell repertoires of approximately 640 subjects and linked those repertoires to cytomegalovirus serostatus. To study patterns of TCR occurrence, a later analysis re-analyzed previously published TCR beta repertoires from under 750 donors and added high-resolution HLA genotyping. In a later genetic analysis, genome-wide SNP genotypes for 398 of the 666 donors were used, and that subset was treated as a discovery cohort. What the research found in general, with its limitations: A later analysis reported that several top co-occurrence clusters appeared linked to parvovirus B19, influenza, CMV and Epstein-Barr virus. A total of some 180 TCR beta chains were listed by the study as associated with cytomegalovirus. According to the authors, the approach could potentially be generalized to other disease states and immunological phenotypes. Most CMV-associated TCR beta chains appeared to be HLA-restricted in a later analysis, and the HLA associations seemed to be driven largely by CMV exposure. A later genetic analysis associated a missense DCLRE1C variant with V-gene and J-gene trimming of TCR beta chains, and an independent cohort replicated the association. The only immune exposure information available for the cohort was CMV serostatus. Correlated functional status among segregating V segments might be attributable to linkage disequilibrium, but an unknown experimental factor could not be ruled out. Most TCR sequences were observed very rarely across donors, whereas some public TCRs were present in many individuals. Roughly uniform sequencing depth across donors was assumed in presence/absence analyses, although this assumption may not hold. In vitro tests confirmed that a few of the cytomegalovirus-associated TCR beta chains recognize cytomegalovirus antigens. A further reported finding was that TCR beta sequences accurately predicted the HLA-A and HLA-B alleles for most subjects in the first cohort. Because counts were too low, roughly 17 rarely observed V segments, including chromosome 9 orphons, were left out of the earlier analysis of some 600 of the donors. Some IMGT-functional V segments, including TRBV6-2 and TRBV6-3, could not be distinguished by the 87-base-pair reads and were therefore excluded. The classifier was reported to diagnose cytomegalovirus status with high specificity and sensitivity in both the original and validation cohorts. Strong co-occurrence of HLA alleles, especially DR and DQ, made assigning TCR associations to individual alleles difficult. Compared with the approximately 670-donor mean, donors in an Asian-associated ancestry cluster had fewer N-insertions in productive TCRs, according to a later genetic analysis. In an earlier analysis of a few hundred of the donors, most TCR beta V segments were observed in productive rearrangements about 87% or about 30% of the time, broadly matching IMGT annotations. At a false discovery rate of 0.05, a later analysis linked fewer than 20,000 TCR beta sequences to specific HLA alleles. The cohort was sequenced for TCR beta chains only, and without alpha or paired-chain data the features that could be detected were limited. A group of highly shared sequence variants was considered likely to be a technical artifact of the sequencing pipeline. In a later analysis, the rate of TCR association differed among HLA loci, with DRB1 alleles having the most associated TCRs and HLA-C alleles having the fewest. Compared with equally common non-associated chains, HLA-associated TCR beta chains in a later analysis were more clonally expanded and had lower generation probabilities. Because some donors lacked HLA typing at each locus, the association tests relied only on the typed subset.

To note about this clone: No antigen is known for it.

The CDR1 and CDR2 encoded by the germline V gene (reference sequence) are SGHKS and YYEKEE. There are 14 amino acids in the CDR3, from cysteine to phenylalanine inclusive. Kept here is only the CDR3 DNA, which spans 42 bases and is read in frame from base 1. Unmatched junction bases come to 2, with V trimmed by 4 bases and J by 1 base. The cohort comprised hundreds of healthy bone marrow donors. At the time of sampling, all cohort members were nominally healthy, though unrecorded immune exposures were likely present. The donor tested CMV seropositive, placing the donor among the 290 or so seropositive members of the cohort. A peripheral blood sample was provided by each donor, and peripheral blood mononuclear cells were used for TCR beta sequencing. The Qiagen DNeasy Blood Extraction Kit was used to extract genomic DNA from the blood cell samples. The library was generated by the immunoSEQ multiplex PCR assay. A mixture of 60 forward primers for TCR Vbeta segments and 13 reverse primers for TCR Jbeta segments was used in the multiplex PCR. A multiplex PCR assay on genomic DNA amplified the CDR3 region of rearranged TCR beta genes. The Illumina HiSeq System was used to sequence the amplified TCR beta libraries as 87-base-pair reads. Per the authors' processing: A later analysis counted 65 million to 90 million unique TCR beta chains across the 500 to 850 repertoires, and 10 million to 11 million of these chains were shared by at least two donors. To remove PCR and sequencing errors, raw reads were error-corrected and collapsed into unique sequences using a nearest-neighbor algorithm that merged closely related sequences. CDR3 sequences were aligned to IMGT reference sequences to assign V, D and J gene segments. For a sequence to be retained, at least a six-nucleotide match to both a V gene segment and a J gene segment was required. A rearrangement counted as productive if the CDR3 had no stop codons and remained in frame with V and J, and every other rearrangement counted as non-productive. CDR3 was defined by IMGT convention, running from the second conserved V-encoded cysteine to the conserved J-encoded phenylalanine. Sequences without an unambiguous match to a single V gene segment were excluded from the earlier analysis of approximately 600 of the donors. An earlier analysis of 550 to 650 of the donors classified V segments as functional when productive rearrangements were above 56.7% and as segregating when the standard deviation between donors was above 5%. A statistical classification framework was built to diagnose cytomegalovirus status from the catalog of TCR beta chain sequences. A later analysis assigned V and J genes by comparing TCR nucleotide sequences with IMGT/GENE-DB human TR gene sequences. A later analysis assigned CDR3 sequences and most-parsimonious VDJ recombination scenarios with the TCRdist pipeline. In a later analysis, every TCR beta chain was defined by the combination of its CDR3 amino acid sequence and its V-gene family, and reads without a unique V-gene family were dropped. A later analysis removed 550 to 700 highly shared, low-generation-probability nucleotide sequences to deal with suspected cross-contamination and a sequencing artifact. In a later analysis, a clonal expansion index was calculated for each public chain from normalized within-repertoire ranks of inferred template counts. Generation probabilities in a later analysis came from a VDJ recombination model fitted to out-of-frame rearrangements, and those results were checked against IGoR. In a later analysis, TCR-TCR, TCR-HLA and TCR-CMV co-occurrence was scored with hypergeometric tests, and a repertoire-size bias correction was applied to TCR pairs. In a later analysis, false discovery rates were estimated by permuting HLA or CMV assignments 20 times. In a later analysis, co-occurring TCRs were grouped using DBSCAN, and TCRdist sequence similarity was added for clustering within HLA-allele-positive subsets. Repertoires with fewer than 30,000 or more than 120,000 public chains were left out of co-occurrence clustering, as were four to six repertoires with anomalous nucleotide sharing. The immuneACCESS repertoire file appears here via TCRdb, limited to in-frame rearrangements. These files lack a portion of the clones; in checked studies, under half of the deficit traces to unresolved V genes, and the cause of the others is not known. That table gives V, J and clone size, and the DNA gave D and trimming. For this sample, the table gives some 110,000 clones. The top ten clonotypes cover roughly 6.6% of the sample.

In this chain, TRBV5-5 is recombined with TRBJ2-5; 9 middle bases align to TRBD2. This TCR was sampled from a middle-aged man in good health and CMV-seropositive. Material for sequencing was PBMCs. The CDR3 region reads CASSLAGSQETQYF. The nucleotide sequence is TGTGCCAGCAGCCTAGCGGGAAGCCAAGAGACCCAGTACTTC.